These T cell receptor beta chains were read from a single sample in a study of early T cells in non-severe SARS-CoV-2 infection. TCRdb itself ran the 5' RACE reads through MiXCR, one entry per CDR3 protein. The table has about 76,000 distinct CDR3 sequences, about 10% seen once. The material sequenced was whole blood. These receptors originate from an adult who was a healthcare worker with PCR-confirmed SARS-CoV-2 infection or an uninfected control (not recorded which). The CDR3 runs from the conserved cysteine through the conserved F or W. Each record gives: V gene, CDR3 protein.

V: TRBV7-2
CDR3: CASSPTGASGYTF

V: TRBV6-2/TRBV6-3
CDR3: CASSYSRASGGLADTQYF

V: TRBV20-1
CDR3: CSVPAPGAFF

V: TRBV7-9
CDR3: CASSLDRTVPPANVLTF

V: TRBV12-5
CDR3: CASGLGTAQETQYF

V: TRBV7-2
CDR3: CASSLRLGGANVLTF

V: TRBV6-6
CDR3: CASRTGQGEETQYF

V: TRBV11-2
CDR3: CASSPGDRRTNEKLFF

V: TRBV7-6
CDR3: CASSLDLTTGMEQYF

V: TRBV18
CDR3: CASSLGAADTQYF

V: TRBV7-9
CDR3: CASSYSGGPSSYEQYF

V: TRBV27
CDR3: CASSLSVRETQYF

V: TRBV2
CDR3: CASSSGLAGGPSETQYF

V: TRBV27
CDR3: CASSLFGPRNEQFF

V: TRBV5-1
CDR3: CASSLFPGPQETQYF

V: TRBV11-2
CDR3: CASSLGTLVMNTGELFF

V: TRBV6-2/TRBV6-3
CDR3: CASRPKSTGEYGYTF

V: TRBV29-1
CDR3: CSGGGQGVEFF

V: TRBV7-7
CDR3: CASSLLPARKQFF

V: TRBV6-5
CDR3: CASSLRGGAANTGELFF

V: TRBV3-1
CDR3: CASSQDLGENEQFF

V: TRBV12-3/TRBV12-4
CDR3: CASSHRSSYNSPLHF

V: TRBV12-3/TRBV12-4
CDR3: CASREKRNTEAFF

V: TRBV28
CDR3: CASSLRVAKNIQYF

V: TRBV3-1
CDR3: CASSLQGLGNYGYTF

V: TRBV18
CDR3: CASSPPEIYEQYF

V: TRBV20-1
CDR3: CSASQGLSYEQYF

V: TRBV7-8
CDR3: CASSRGQGSQETQYF

V: TRBV5-5
CDR3: CASSLQGKNGYTF

V: TRBV4-3
CDR3: CASRPGSSYNEQFF

V: TRBV12-3/TRBV12-4
CDR3: CASTTGPQETQYF

V: TRBV7-3
CDR3: CASSPGTDETQYF

V: TRBV5-1
CDR3: CASSLGESTEAFF

V: TRBV29-1
CDR3: CSARTSGSTDTQYF

V: TRBV10-3
CDR3: CATGTSGYTDTQYF

V: TRBV10-3
CDR3: CAIRGTEKDTEAFF

V: TRBV4-1
CDR3: CANSHLAGNEQFF

V: TRBV7-6
CDR3: CASSLAGTNSYNEQFF

V: TRBV7-2
CDR3: CASSPQGTGELFF

V: TRBV27
CDR3: CASTSFGTGYMDGYTF

V: TRBV6-5
CDR3: CASSYLPPGRGLYEQYF

V: TRBV29-1
CDR3: CSVDRGAEETQYF

V: TRBV5-4
CDR3: CASSPAGTTHFEQYF

V: TRBV29-1
CDR3: CSVGQRLNYGYTF

V: TRBV6-1
CDR3: CASSPAVNSPLHF

V: TRBV2
CDR3: CAGLRDVESPLHF

V: TRBV6-5
CDR3: CASSYRGQSETQYF

V: TRBV10-2
CDR3: CASSGGGSQPQHF

V: TRBV4-2
CDR3: CASTTGTSNEKLFF

V: TRBV27
CDR3: CATRSSNEKLFF

V: TRBV9
CDR3: CASSVGSRGVTGELFF

V: TRBV5-1
CDR3: CASSLADTQQYF

V: TRBV7-8
CDR3: CASSSFRVLPRDSPRSGANVLTF

V: TRBV5-1
CDR3: CASSPGQHSYEQYF

V: TRBV20-1
CDR3: CSAEQQRQETQYF

V: TRBV7-9
CDR3: CASSLGNSGGNEQFF

V: TRBV4-3
CDR3: CASSPGGRGEKLFF

V: TRBV30
CDR3: CAWLRDTNREQYF

V: TRBV5-1
CDR3: CASSLEPGQGTEAFF